A single sample is the source of the 20 T cell receptor beta chains below, sequenced in a study of shared clonotypes between healthy human individuals (dated by TCRdb to 2018 to 2021). CD8 naive samples were CD45RO-negative cells positively selected for CCR7, giving a CD45RA+CCR7+ population that excluded TemRA cells. To prepare the library, the immunoSEQ multiplex PCR assay was applied. Sourced from immuneACCESS, this table was stored by TCRdb with only in-frame sequences that have V and J called. A share of the clones is absent; for the studies checked, an unresolved V gene accounts for under half, and the remainder has no known explanation. This sample gives roughly 2,000,000 clones in total; about 95% of them show up just once. The ten top clones hold 1.2% of the sample. Material for sequencing was naive CD8+ T cells sorted from blood. The cell subset or site label corresponds to: CD45RA+CCR7+. These receptors were taken from a man aged 18 to 30 in good health.

This clone was found a few times. The chain joins TRBV29-1 to TRBJ1-3; no firm D call. CDR3 length: 13 amino acids. Germline CDR1 and CDR2: SQVTM and ANQGSEA. V lost 7 bases, J lost 0 bases, and 10 bases lay in between. For the CDR3, the DNA is TGCAGCGATGTAGTAGTCTCTGGAAACACCATATATTTT. Protein product: CSDVVVSGNTIYF.

A word on this clone: The sample carries other DNA sequences with the same CDR3. This chain connects TRBV9 to TRBJ1-2; D is ambiguous. The V and J ends lost 3 bases and 5 bases respectively, with 8 bases between them. This CDR3 has 12 amino acids. From germline, CDR1 is SGDLS and CDR2 YYNGEE. CDR3 protein: CASSAGGYGYTF. The CDR3 region has the DNA TGTGCCAGCAGCGCCGGTGGTTATGGCTACACCTTC. Filled out from reference TRBV9 and TRBJ1-2, the complete variable domain reads DSGVTQTPKHLITATGQRVTLRCSPRSGDLSVYWYQQSLDQGLQFLIQYYNGEERAKGNILERFSAQQFPDLHSELNLSSLELGDSALYFCASSAGGYGYTFGSGTRLTVV.

This clone was detected only once. Within the sample, other DNA sequences also encode this same CDR3. CDR3: CASSPSNTGELFF. The CDR3 DNA reads TGTGCCAGCAGTCCCAGTAACACCGGGGAGCTGTTTTTT. The chain joins TRBV6-5 to TRBJ2-2; no firm D call. Trimming shortened V by 5 bases and J by 2 bases, and 6 bases separated the two germline ends. The CDR3 has 13 amino acids. Germline V CDR1 and CDR2: MNHEY, SVGAGI.

The CDR3 coding sequence is TGCGCCAGCAGCTTGGAGGTGGAGGATGAGCAGTTCTTC. Translating it yields CASSLEVEDEQFF. The chain has TRBV5-1 and TRBJ2-1, with a possible D match to TRBD2 (5 bases). Germline-derived CDR1 and CDR2 are SGHRS and YFSETQ. The CDR3 totals 13 residues. Trimming shortened V by 0 bases and J by 8 bases, and 9 bases separated the two germline ends.

This clone was seen just once. The V call is TRBV7-2, the J call TRBJ2-7; D ambiguous. Trimming removed 5 bases from V and 8 bases from J, with 25 bases in between. This CDR3 has 16 amino acids. The germline gives CDR1 SGHTA, CDR2 FQGNSA. CDR3 in DNA: TGTGCCAGCAGCCCACCCTTCATCCAAATCCCTTTCCAGCAGTACTTC. Translation gives CASSPPFIQIPFQQYF.

As concerns this clone: Different DNA sequences within this sample yield the same CDR3. The chain combines TRBV19 with TRBJ2-7; 10 bases align to TRBD1. This CDR3 has 15 amino acids. J was trimmed by 1 base and V by 4 bases; bases with no gene match: 4. Germline CDR1 LNHDA, CDR2 SQIVND (reference sequence). CDR3 coding DNA: TGTGCCAGTAGTACGGGACAGGGGTCGTCCTACGAGCAGTACTTC. Its translation: CASSTGQGSSYEQYF.

This rearrangement joins TRBV11-2 to TRBJ1-2; D call uncertain. V was pared by 1 base and J by 1 base, with 7 bases between. The CDR3 is made up of 14 amino acids. CDR1 and CDR2 (germline): SGHAT, FQNNGV. The CDR3 is CASSLVQINYGYTF. CDR3 nucleotide sequence: TGTGCCAGCAGCTTAGTCCAGATTAACTATGGCTACACCTTC.

This chain's CDR3 is CASSPPYGGENTGELFF. CDR3 bases: TGTGCCAGCAGCCCACCCTACGGGGGGGAGAACACCGGGGAGCTGTTTTTT. This chain connects TRBV7-9 to TRBJ2-2; 8 bases are a match to TRBD2. This CDR3 has 17 residues. Looked up from germline, CDR1 is SEHNR and CDR2 is FQNEAQ (reference sequence). V dropped 5 bases and J dropped 1; count of bases not matched to a gene: 9.

This chain uses TRBV9 with TRBJ2-5, with D hard to call. In germline, CDR1 is SGDLS, CDR2 YYNGEE. The CDR3 is made up of 15 amino acids. V gave up 0 bases and J gave up 2 bases, with 11 bases separating them. CDR3: CASSVDGTLQETQYF. The CDR3 DNA sequence: TGTGCCAGCAGCGTAGATGGAACCTTACAAGAGACCCAGTACTTC.

In its sample, this clone was seen once. The V and J genes are TRBV19 and TRBJ1-4, with TRBD1 matching 9 bases. Germline V gene data show CDR1 as LNHDA and CDR2 as SQIVND (reference sequence). The V gene end was trimmed by 7 bases and the J gene end by 5 bases; junction bases not matched to a gene: 5. CDR3 length: 14 residues. The CDR3 is CASTTGQGNEKLFF. The CDR3 coding sequence is TGTGCCAGTACTACAGGACAGGGGAATGAAAAACTGTTTTTT.

The rearrangement links TRBV7-9 to TRBJ1-4; TRBD1 aligns across 10 bases. Germline CDR1 and CDR2: SEHNR and FQNEAQ (reference sequence). The CDR3 extends over 14 amino acids. Germline trimming cut 4 bases from V and 7 bases from J; bases unmatched to any gene: 3. The CDR3 DNA follows: TGTGCCAGCAGCTCGACAGGGGGCACTGAAAAACTGTTTTTT. It yields the protein CASSSTGGTEKLFF.

The chain uses TRBV2 and TRBJ2-3, with 8 bases identical to TRBD2. From germline, CDR1 is SNHLY and CDR2 FYNNEI. V shed 4 bases and J 0 bases; nucleotides not matched to a gene: 9. CDR3 length: 17 amino acids. The CDR3 sequence: CASSVPAGVASTDTQYF. The DNA of the CDR3 is TGTGCCAGCAGTGTTCCAGCGGGGGTTGCTAGCACAGATACGCAGTATTTT.

The count of this clone is one. J is TRBJ1-2 and V is TRBV4-1; perhaps TRBD1 as D (6 bases). V gave up 5 bases and J gave up 4 bases, with 14 bases separating them. Germline values: CDR1 MGHRA, CDR2 YSYEKL. This CDR3 region has 14 residues. Written as DNA, the CDR3 is TGCGCCAGCAGCACCGACCGGGGGCCCTATGGCTACACCTTC. This sequence encodes CASSTDRGPYGYTF.

The chain employs TRBV10-2 and TRBJ2-5; 12 nucleotides agree with TRBD1. CDR1 is WSHSY, CDR2 SAAADI, per germline. The CDR3 consists of 13 residues. J was trimmed by 5 bases and V by 11 bases; bases with no gene match: 6. The CDR3 spells CAGDRGRGETQYF. The CDR3 DNA follows: TGCGCCGGGGACAGGGGGCGCGGGGAGACCCAGTACTTC.

This clone has more than one count but fewer than ten. This chain connects TRBV19 to TRBJ1-1, with D unresolved. V gave up 7 bases and J gave up 6 bases, with 9 bases separating them. This CDR3 spans 11 amino acids. CDR1 and CDR2 from the germline V gene are LNHDA and SQIVND (reference sequence). The DNA for the CDR3 is TGTGCCAGTACCGAGGGAGCTGAAGCTTTCTTT. It specifies CASTEGAEAFF.

V and J are TRBV11-2 and TRBJ2-4; D might be TRBD1 or TRBD2, each matching 5 bases. Trimming stripped 2 bases from V and 3 bases from J, with 14 bases between. The germline V gene encodes CDR1 SGHAT and CDR2 FQNNGV. The CDR3 totals 16 residues. In DNA, the CDR3 is TGTGCCAGCAGCTTATTGGACGTGGGGGTCAAAAACATTCAGTACTTC. Its protein product is CASSLLDVGVKNIQYF.

V is TRBV5-1 and J is TRBJ2-1, with unresolved D. V was pared by 3 bases and J by 5 bases, with 6 bases between. In germline, CDR1 is SGHRS, CDR2 YFSETQ. CDR3 length: 12 residues. DNA for the CDR3: TGCGCCAGCAGCTCTGGCGACAATGAGCAGTTCTTC. Translated, it gives CASSSGDNEQFF.

The J gene is TRBJ2-1, the V gene TRBV7-8; no reliable D call. The CDR3 runs to 16 residues. Looked up from germline, CDR1 is SGHVS and CDR2 is FQNEAQ. V was shortened by 2 bases and J by 6 bases, with 17 bases between the two germline ends. In DNA form, the CDR3 reads TGTGCCAGCAGCTTAAGTGGGTGGGCCACCGGCAATGAGCAGTTCTTC. As protein: CASSLSGWATGNEQFF.

V is TRBV6-6 and J is TRBJ2-7; TRBD1 matches at 12 bases. The CDR3 length is 15 residues. Trimming took 6 bases from V and 4 from J; bases not matched to a gene: 7. Germline CDR1 is MNHNY and CDR2 is SVGAGI (reference sequence). CDR3 bases: TGTGCCAGCAGGACTTTGGGACAGGGGGCGTACGAGCAGTACTTC. Its translation is CASRTLGQGAYEQYF.

The genes are TRBV7-9 and TRBJ2-7; possibly TRBD1 for D (6 bases). Trimming took 2 bases from V and 6 from J, leaving 17 bases between them. CDR3 length: 15 amino acids. Germline lookup yields CDR1 SEHNR and CDR2 FQNEAQ (reference sequence). The CDR3 bases are TGTGCCAGCAGCTTAACGCCAACGGGACACTTCGAGCAGTACTTC. Its translation is CASSLTPTGHFEQYF. The full variable domain, completed using reference TRBV7-9 and TRBJ2-7, is DTGVSQNPRHKITKRGQNVTFRCDPISEHNRLYWYRQTLGQGPEFLTYFQNEAQLEKSRLLSDRFSAERPKGSFSTLEIQRTEQGDSAMYLCASSLTPTGHFEQYFGPGTRLTVT.